A selection of T cell receptor beta chains follows, all from one sample in a study of tumor-infiltrating lymphocytes in primary liver carcinoma. TCRdb re-analysed the multiplex PCR reads in MiXCR, keeping a single row per CDR3 protein. The sample has fewer than 350,000 distinct CDR3 sequences, almost 65% seen once. Sequencing input: peripheral blood. The receptors were gathered from a man aged 35-49 years with primary liver carcinoma and hepatitis B virus infection. CDR3s include the opening cysteine and the closing phenylalanine or tryptophan. D genes are given only for firm matches. Rows may omit the clone size; those that give it use once, few, many or a size class.

CASSPDRKTQYF,TGTGCCAGCAGTCCGGACAGGAAGACCCAGTACTTC,TRBJ2-5,many,TRBD1,TRBV6-6
CASSYPDRGAYDEQFF,TGTGCTAGCAGTTACCCGGACAGGGGCGCTTACGATGAGCAGTTCTTC,TRBJ2-1,NA,TRBD1,TRBV6-6
CASRVANIGELFF,TGTGCCAGTAGAGTGGCTAACATCGGGGAGCTGTTTTTT,TRBJ2-2,NA,NA,TRBV11-3
CASSHLDGRRETQYF,TGTGCCAGCAGTCACCTGGATGGCCGAAGGGAGACCCAGTACTTC,TRBJ2-5,NA,NA,TRBV11-2
CASSSSGERGYEQYF,TGTGCCAGCAGCTCCTCCGGGGAGCGGGGCTACGAGCAGTACTTC,TRBJ2-7,few,TRBD2,TRBV7-9
CASSTQGGNQPQHF,TGTGCCAGCAGCACTCAGGGCGGCAATCAGCCCCAGCATTTT,TRBJ1-5,once,NA,TRBV28
CASMGLAGGNYEQYF,TGTGCCAGCATGGGACTAGCGGGAGGAAACTACGAGCAGTACTTC,TRBJ2-7,NA,TRBD2,TRBV6-2/TRBV6-3
CASRSGVSYEQYF,TGTGCCAGCAGAAGCGGGGTCTCCTACGAGCAGTACTTC,TRBJ2-7,NA,TRBD2,TRBV28
CASSYPPGLAVANEQFF,TGTGCCAGCAGTTACCCCCCTGGACTAGCGGTTGCGAATGAGCAGTTCTTC,TRBJ2-1,NA,TRBD2,TRBV6-2/TRBV6-3
CSSGHTESYEQYF,TGTTCCAGCGGCCATACAGAGTCCTACGAGCAGTACTTC,TRBJ2-7,NA,NA,TRBV7-9
CASSQYARGETQYF,TGCGCCAGCAGCCAATATGCGAGGGGTGAGACTCAGTACTTC,TRBJ2-5,NA,NA,TRBV4-3
CAIIKPGQPYGYTF,TGTGCCATCATAAAACCGGGACAGCCGTATGGCTACACCTTC,TRBJ1-2,many,TRBD1,TRBV6-1
CASSTGWGALRNEQFF,TGTGCCAGCAGCACGGGGTGGGGGGCCCTCAGGAATGAGCAGTTCTTC,TRBJ2-1,NA,NA,TRBV11-2
CASSLVGRFGQSQHF,TGTGCCAGCAGCTTAGTGGGTCGGTTCGGGCAGTCCCAGCATTTT,TRBJ1-5,NA,NA,TRBV11-2
CASSEAGDRVSLGQPQHF,TGTGCCAGCAGTGAAGCAGGGGACAGGGTGTCTCTTGGACAGCCCCAGCATTTT,TRBJ1-5,many,TRBD1,TRBV6-1
CASGSGGGRDTEVFF,TGTGCCAGCGGATCTGGGGGGGGCAGAGACACTGAAGTTTTCTTT,TRBJ1-1,NA,NA,TRBV12-3/TRBV12-4
CASSYQSDPQGETYEQYF,TGTGCCAGCAGCTACCAATCCGATCCACAGGGAGAAACGTACGAGCAGTACTTC,TRBJ2-7,NA,NA,TRBV6-5
CASSLDVAAPSTGELFF,TGCGCCAGCAGCTTGGACGTGGCTGCACCTTCCACCGGGGAGCTGTTTTTT,TRBJ2-2,NA,NA,TRBV5-1
CAWSVGLGTNVLTF,TGTGCCTGGAGTGTGGGGCTTGGGACCAACGTCCTGACTTTC,TRBJ2-6,NA,NA,TRBV30
CASSLLGGLGETQYF,TGTGCCAGCAGTCTTCTGGGGGGTCTGGGGGAGACCCAGTACTTC,TRBJ2-5,NA,NA,TRBV28
CASSFPGAPGANVLTF,TGTGCCAGCAGCTTTCCGGGGGCCCCTGGGGCCAACGTCCTGACTTTC,TRBJ2-6,few,NA,TRBV7-9
CARRMDGFYEQYF,TGTGCCAGGAGAATGGACGGTTTCTATGAGCAGTACTTC,TRBJ2-7,NA,NA,TRBV6-2/TRBV6-3
CASSYSQGITYNEQFF,TGTGCCAGCAGTTACTCCCAGGGAATCACCTACAATGAGCAGTTCTTC,TRBJ2-1,few,NA,TRBV6-2/TRBV6-3
CASSPQAYLGEQYF,TGTGCCAGCAGTCCCCAGGCGTATCTCGGCGAGCAGTACTTC,TRBJ2-7,once,NA,TRBV11-2
CASSYDGDLTDTQYF,TGTGCCAGCAGTTACGATGGGGATTTGACAGATACGCAGTATTTT,TRBJ2-3,few,NA,TRBV6-5
CASSPDGGREHYF,TGTGCCAGCAGCCCGGACGGGGGAAGGGAGCATTACTTC,TRBJ2-7,NA,NA,TRBV11-2
CASSNGDTGAFF,TGTGCCAGCAGCAATGGGGACACGGGGGCTTTCTTT,TRBJ1-1,many,NA,TRBV21-1
CAVSFQGSETQYF,TGTGCCGTCAGCTTTCAAGGGAGTGAGACCCAGTACTTC,TRBJ2-5,NA,NA,TRBV11-2
CASSSPSAATGELFF,TGTGCCAGCAGCTCCCCCTCAGCGGCCACCGGGGAGCTGTTTTTT,TRBJ2-2,NA,NA,TRBV7-8
CASSAGQGAGRGYTF,TGTGCCAGCAGTGCCGGACAGGGGGCTGGGCGAGGCTACACCTTC,TRBJ1-2,few,TRBD1,TRBV28
CASRSGTDYDTQYF,TGTGCCAGCAGGTCCGGGACGGACTATGATACGCAGTATTTT,TRBJ2-3,few,NA,TRBV5-4
CASSFSGGSNQTQHF,TGCGCCAGCAGCTTTTCGGGCGGTAGCAATCAGACCCAGCATTTT,TRBJ1-5,NA,NA,TRBV5-1
CASCLAGGTGQPQHF,TGTGCCAGCTGCTTGGCCGGGGGGACGGGTCAGCCCCAGCATTTT,TRBJ1-5,NA,NA,TRBV5-4
CASSLLGVAPERYF,TGTGCCAGCAGCTTATTGGGTGTTGCCCCCGAGCGGTACTTC,TRBJ2-7,once,NA,TRBV7-9
CVSSIGFSGDVTQYF,TGTGTCAGCAGTATAGGGTTCAGCGGGGACGTTACGCAGTACTTC,TRBJ2-7,NA,TRBD2,TRBV11-2
CASSEWGTGSTWQLFF,TGTGCCAGCAGTGAATGGGGGACAGGGAGTACCTGGCAGCTGTTTTTT,TRBJ2-2,NA,TRBD1,TRBV6-1
CSVDSGVAGAYNEQFF,TGCAGCGTTGACTCGGGAGTAGCGGGGGCATACAATGAGCAGTTCTTC,TRBJ2-1,many,TRBD2,TRBV29-1
CASSATGYNSPLHF,TGTGCCAGCAGTGCCACAGGGTATAATTCACCCCTCCACTTT,TRBJ1-6,NA,NA,TRBV6-5
CASSQDRGPYGYTF,TGCGCCAGCAGCCAAGACAGGGGGCCCTATGGCTACACCTTC,TRBJ1-2,many,TRBD1,TRBV4-1
CASSFTNGNPNTDTQYF,TGTGCCAGCAGCTTCACTAACGGGAATCCTAACACAGATACGCAGTATTTT,TRBJ2-3,NA,NA,TRBV11-2
CASSLLIRQGTDTQYF,TGTGCCAGCAGCTTGTTGATCCGACAGGGTACAGATACACAGTATTTT,TRBJ2-3,NA,TRBD1,TRBV5-8
CSLKIPGQTISHEQYF,TGCAGCCTTAAGATACCGGGACAGACTATCTCCCACGAGCAGTACTTC,TRBJ2-7,NA,TRBD1,TRBV29-1
CASSQEVSSSGNTIYF,TGCGCCAGCAGCCAAGAAGTCTCGAGCTCTGGAAACACCATATATTTT,TRBJ1-3,NA,NA,TRBV4-1
CASSRGPYAYTF,TGTGCTAGCAGCCGAGGACCTTATGCCTACACCTTC,TRBJ1-2,once,NA,TRBV11-2
CTSSSGGSDEQFF,TGTACCAGCAGCTCAGGGGGGAGTGATGAGCAGTTCTTC,TRBJ2-1,NA,NA,TRBV11-3
CASSYYQGGNQLQHF,TGTGCCAGCAGTTACTACCAGGGGGGAAATCAGCTCCAGCATTTT,TRBJ1-5,NA,TRBD1,TRBV6-2/TRBV6-3
CASSLGGVVENYGYTF,TGTGCCAGCAGCTTAGGAGGGGTGGTTGAAAACTATGGCTACACCTTC,TRBJ1-2,NA,NA,TRBV7-8
CASGQDNALGQTYEKLFF,TGCGCCAGCGGCCAAGACAATGCCCTGGGACAGACCTATGAAAAACTGTTTTTT,TRBJ1-4,NA,TRBD1,TRBV4-1
CASSFEQVVNTQYF,TGTGCCAGCAGCTTCGAACAGGTCGTAAATACGCAGTATTTT,TRBJ2-3,NA,NA,TRBV5-4
CASSSSGGSYEQYF,TGTGCCAGCAGTTCTAGCGGGGGATCCTACGAGCAGTACTTC,TRBJ2-7,NA,TRBD2,TRBV2
CASQRVRDYNEQFF,TGTGCCAGCCAAAGAGTCCGGGACTACAATGAGCAGTTCTTC,TRBJ2-1,NA,NA,TRBV18
CASNLYREDTEAFF,TGTGCCAGCAACTTATACAGGGAGGACACTGAAGCTTTCTTT,TRBJ1-1,NA,NA,TRBV11-2
CTSSVTHSYEQYF,TGTACCAGCAGCGTAACACACTCCTACGAGCAGTACTTC,TRBJ2-7,NA,NA,TRBV11-2
CAGGETGPLHF,TGTGCCGGCGGAGAGACTGGTCCCCTCCACTTT,TRBJ1-6,NA,NA,TRBV6-5